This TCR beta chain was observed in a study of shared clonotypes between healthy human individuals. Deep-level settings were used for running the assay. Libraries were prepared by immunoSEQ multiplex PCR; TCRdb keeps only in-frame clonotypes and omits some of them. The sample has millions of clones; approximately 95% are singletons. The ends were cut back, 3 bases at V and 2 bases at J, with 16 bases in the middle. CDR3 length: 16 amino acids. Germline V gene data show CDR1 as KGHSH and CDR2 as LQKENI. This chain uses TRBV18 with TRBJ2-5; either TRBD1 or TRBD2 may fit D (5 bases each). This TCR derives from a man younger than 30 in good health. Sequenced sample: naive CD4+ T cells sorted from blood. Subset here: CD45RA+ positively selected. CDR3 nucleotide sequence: TGTGCCAGCTCACCTCCCGGGACGGGCGCTCAAGAGACCCAGTACTTC. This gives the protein CASSPPGTGAQETQYF.